These 32 T cell receptor beta chains originate from one sample sequenced in a study of Ad26.COV2.S vaccination and SARS-CoV-2 variants. Assay: immunoSEQ multiplex PCR; the TCRdb copy retains only in-frame clones and omits some. The table has more than 300,000 clones, about nine tenths seen once. Treatment meaning: over 15 received Ad26.COV2.S at low or high dose, single or two shots; five or six received placebo; per-sample allocation not given. Sampling was done on day 63 after the first vaccine or placebo injection. Sequenced here: peripheral blood, sampled in a trial of Ad26.COV2.S vaccine versus placebo. These receptors all stem from a person aged 18 to 59 who received the Ad26.COV2.S COVID-19 vaccine or a placebo.

The rearrangement links TRBV28 to TRBJ1-2, with unresolved D. V lost 6 bases to trimming and J lost 4 bases, with 9 bases between them. The V gene's germline CDR1 is MDHEN and CDR2 SYDVKM. This CDR3 is built from 12 residues. DNA for the CDR3: TGTGCCAGCAGGCCGCCCGGCTATGGCTACACCTTC. Translating gives CASRPPGYGYTF.

The genes are TRBV27 and TRBJ2-7; D is possibly TRBD1 or TRBD2 (5 bases each). Germline V gene data show CDR1 as MNHEY and CDR2 as SMNVEV (reference sequence). This CDR3 is 14 amino acids long. V gave up 7 bases and J gave up 3 bases, with 16 bases separating them. In nucleotides, the CDR3 is TGTGCCAGCACCCCCTCCGGGGCCAGCTACGAGCAGTACTTC. It encodes CASTPSGASYEQYF.

This sequence joins TRBV11-2 and TRBJ1-1, with unresolved D. The CDR3 totals 17 residues. V shed 2 bases and J shed 5 bases, with 21 bases lying between them. The V gene's germline CDR1 is SGHAT and CDR2 FQNNGV. In DNA form, the CDR3 reads TGTGCCAGCAGCTTAAGTAGGCGGAGGACTTGGGAGACTGAAGCTTTCTTT. Translating it yields CASSLSRRRTWETEAFF.

The rearrangement uses TRBV5-5 and TRBJ2-3; the D is unclear. CDR3 size: 14 residues. V was cut by 0 bases and J by 2 bases, with 7 bases left in between. The germline CDR1 and CDR2 sequences are SGHKS and YYEKEE (reference sequence). The CDR3, as DNA: TGTGCCAGCAGCTTGGGTACGATCACAGATACGCAGTATTTT. It codes for CASSLGTITDTQYF.

V is TRBV18 and J is TRBJ1-1, with 8 positions matching TRBD1. J gave up 1 base and V 3 bases, and 4 bases lay outside the gene matches. The germline V gene has CDR1 KGHSH and CDR2 LQKENI. CDR3 length: 15 residues. CDR3 sequence (DNA): TGTGCCAGCTCACCGAGACAGGGGAGGAACACTGAAGCTTTCTTT. Translated: CASSPRQGRNTEAFF.

The chain couples TRBV28 to TRBJ1-1; D is possibly TRBD1 (5 bases). The CDR3 loop spans 15 amino acids. The V and J ends lost 4 bases and 0 bases respectively, with 12 bases between them. CDR1 and CDR2 from the germline V gene are MDHEN and SYDVKM. The chain's CDR3 is CASSSRQNMNTEAFF. The CDR3 nucleotides are TGTGCCAGCAGTTCCAGACAGAACATGAACACTGAAGCTTTCTTT.

This clone was seen a handful of times. CDR3: CASSQTGDYGYTF. CDR3 nucleotides: TGTGCCAGCAGCCAAACAGGGGACTATGGCTACACCTTC. This chain links TRBV7-3 with TRBJ1-2; TRBD1 matches at 7 bases. V lost 5 bases to trimming and J lost 3 bases; unmatched junction nucleotides: 3. Germline V gene lookup returns CDR1 SGHTA and CDR2 FQGTGA. The CDR3 contains 13 residues.

The chain links TRBV9 to TRBJ2-6; D is unresolved. Trimming removed 3 bases from V and 1 base from J, with 14 bases in between. The germline V gene has CDR1 SGDLS and CDR2 YYNGEE. The CDR3 is 17 amino acids. CDR3 region: CASSARGLGSGANVLTF. DNA of the CDR3: TGTGCCAGCAGCGCGAGAGGATTGGGATCTGGGGCCAACGTCCTGACTTTC.

The chain combines TRBV7-2 with TRBJ2-1, with TRBD2 identical over 10 bases. Germline V CDR1 and CDR2: SGHTA, FQGNSA. The CDR3 covers 16 residues. Trimming removed 5 bases from V and 10 bases from J; junction bases left unmatched: 14. CDR3 coding DNA: TGTGCCAGCAGCACCTCTAGCGGGGGAAGGGTATTGGAGCAGTTCTTC. Translated, it gives CASSTSSGGRVLEQFF. Filled out from reference TRBV7-2 and TRBJ2-1, the complete variable domain reads GAGVSQSPSNKVTEKGKDVELRCDPISGHTALYWYRQSLGQGLEFLIYFQGNSAPDKSGLPSDRFSAERTGGSVSTLTIQRTQQEDSAVYLCASSTSSGGRVLEQFFGPGTRLTVL.

For the CDR3, the DNA is TGTGCCAGCAGTGAAGGCAGCCGCTATGGCTACACCTTC. This sequence encodes CASSEGSRYGYTF. The J gene is TRBJ1-2, the V gene TRBV6-1; D gene ambiguous. This CDR3 contains 13 residues. V was pared by 1 base and J by 4 bases, with 7 bases between. Germline CDR1 and CDR2: MNHNS and SASEGT.

The rearrangement links TRBV28 to TRBJ1-5; TRBD1 aligns across 8 bases. The CDR3 has 14 residues. Germline CDR1 reads MDHEN; CDR2 reads SYDVKM. V lost 7 bases to trimming and J lost 6 bases; unmatched junction nucleotides: 8. DNA for the CDR3: TGTGCCAGCATTACAGGGGGTCTCAGTCAGCCCCAGCATTTT. Its protein product is CASITGGLSQPQHF.

The J gene is TRBJ2-7, the V gene TRBV28; D is perhaps TRBD1 (5 bases). V was cut by 6 bases and J by 2 bases, with 11 bases left in between. The germline gives CDR1 MDHEN, CDR2 SYDVKM. The CDR3 loop spans 13 amino acids. CDR3 region: CASSPGSPYEQYF. CDR3 nucleotide sequence: TGTGCCAGCAGCCCAGGGTCTCCCTACGAGCAGTACTTC.

The chain combines TRBV23-1 with TRBJ1-5, with 12 bases identical to TRBD1. TRBV23-1 is placed among ORFs of uncertain function. CDR3 length: 21 residues. The ends lost 3 bases at V and 5 bases at J; junction bases unmatched: 20. CDR3 loop: CASSHSGGGQGATRADQPQHF. In DNA form, the CDR3 reads TGCGCCAGCAGTCATAGCGGAGGGGGACAGGGGGCGACTCGTGCTGATCAGCCCCAGCATTTT.

The rearrangement joins TRBV5-5 to TRBJ1-2; 8 positions match TRBD1. The V segment lost 4 bases and the J segment 0 bases; nucleotides outside the gene matches: 11. The CDR3 loop spans 17 amino acids. Germline CDR1 is SGHKS and CDR2 is YYEKEE (reference sequence). CDR3 coding DNA: TGTGCCAGCAGCCCAAGCTGGACAGGGACGTCTAACTATGGCTACACCTTC. Protein product: CASSPSWTGTSNYGYTF.

This clone was seen a single time. The V call is TRBV11-2, the J call TRBJ2-3; D remains unclear. The V end was cut by 5 bases, the J end by 9 bases, with 18 bases between. The CDR3 consists of 14 residues. CDR1 SGHAT and CDR2 FQNNGV come from the germline V gene. For the CDR3, the DNA is TGTGCCAGCAGCCCATCCTTCGGCGCGCGAACGCAGTATTTT. Amino acid sequence: CASSPSFGARTQYF.

This chain joins TRBV4-3 and TRBJ2-7, with 9 bases lining up with TRBD1. CDR1 is LGHNA and CDR2 is YSLEER in the germline V gene. The CDR3 totals 14 residues. V gave up 5 bases and J gave up 3 bases; unmatched junction bases: 5. Written as DNA, the CDR3 is TGCGCCAGCAGCTTGGGACAGGGAAACTACGAGCAGTACTTC. Protein product: CASSLGQGNYEQYF.

The chain links TRBV9 to TRBJ2-7; D is perhaps TRBD2 (6 bases). The CDR3 consists of 15 residues. The ends were cut back, 0 bases at V and 6 bases at J, with 16 bases in the middle. The germline V gene has CDR1 SGDLS and CDR2 YYNGEE. The CDR3 coding sequence is TGTGCCAGCAGCGTAGCTCGTAGCAGAGCGGGCGAGCAGTACTTC. It encodes CASSVARSRAGEQYF.

The rearrangement uses TRBV4-1 and TRBJ2-4; D is ambiguous. The CDR3 has 14 residues. Between the trimmed V and J ends, which lost 0 bases and 9 bases, there was a span of 12 bases. The germline V gene encodes CDR1 MGHRA and CDR2 YSYEKL. DNA of the CDR3: TGCGCCAGCAGCCAAGAGTCCCGTTTGGGCATTCAGTACTTC. Its protein is CASSQESRLGIQYF.

V usage is TRBV7-9 and J usage is TRBJ2-3, with TRBD1 as a possible D gene (6 bases). Germline CDR1 is SEHNR and CDR2 is FQNEAQ (reference sequence). The length of the CDR3 is 18 residues. Trimming took off 1 base at V and 0 bases at J, with 17 bases between the two ends. The CDR3 is CASSLGLQGGWSTDTQYF. For the CDR3, the DNA is TGTGCCAGCAGCTTAGGGTTACAGGGCGGGTGGAGCACAGATACGCAGTATTTT.

The gene calls are TRBV7-8 and TRBJ2-3; TRBD1 matches at 7 bases. Germline CDR1 is SGHVS and CDR2 is FQNEAQ. CDR3 size: 14 residues. J lost 3 bases, V lost 5 bases, and 5 bases had no gene match. The CDR3 coding sequence is TGTGCCAGCAGCCTAGGGACAGTTACAGATACGCAGTATTTT. Its protein product is CASSLGTVTDTQYF.

Only a few counts were recorded for this clone. CDR3 coding DNA: TGTGCCAGCAGCCCCCGGGGTAGCGGGGGGGCAGATACGCAGTATTTT. Its protein product is CASSPRGSGGADTQYF. The chain has TRBV9 and TRBJ2-3, with 11 bases that match TRBD2. Germline CDR1 is SGDLS and CDR2 is YYNGEE. The CDR3 contains 16 residues. The V segment lost 4 bases and the J segment 4 bases; nucleotides outside the gene matches: 8.

The J gene is TRBJ2-7, the V gene TRBV7-2; 9 nucleotides match TRBD2. The CDR3 runs to 15 residues. V shed 5 bases, J shed 2 bases, and the junction held 7 bases outside the gene matches. Germline values: CDR1 SGHTA, CDR2 FQGNSA. The CDR3 DNA reads TGTGCCAGCAGCGCGACTAGCGGTTCTCCCTACGAGCAGTACTTC. This encodes CASSATSGSPYEQYF. Drawing the rest from reference TRBV7-2 and TRBJ2-7, the complete variable domain is GAGVSQSPSNKVTEKGKDVELRCDPISGHTALYWYRQSLGQGLEFLIYFQGNSAPDKSGLPSDRFSAERTGGSVSTLTIQRTQQEDSAVYLCASSATSGSPYEQYFGPGTRLTVT.

This chain joins TRBV6-5 and TRBJ1-3; 8 bases fit TRBD1. Germline V gene lookup returns CDR1 MNHEY and CDR2 SVGAGI. This CDR3 is built from 13 residues. V dropped 6 bases and J dropped 6; count of bases not matched to a gene: 4. CDR3: CASSRTGQNTIYF. CDR3 sequence (DNA): TGTGCCAGCAGCAGGACAGGGCAAAACACCATATATTTT.

This sequence joins TRBV7-9 and TRBJ1-2, with D unresolved. Trimming stripped 5 bases from V and 7 bases from J, with 14 bases between. The CDR3 extends over 13 amino acids. Germline-derived CDR1 and CDR2 are SEHNR and FQNEAQ (reference sequence). The CDR3 is CASSAQRVFGYTF. DNA for the CDR3: TGTGCCAGCAGCGCCCAACGGGTTTTTGGCTACACCTTC.

This chain uses TRBV7-2 with TRBJ2-7, with 9 bases fitting TRBD2. Losses at the gene ends were 3 bases for V and 3 bases for J; bases not matched to a gene: 9. CDR1 and CDR2 (germline): SGHTA, FQGNSA. This CDR3 spans 16 amino acids. The CDR3 spells CASSLGGSGSGYEQYF. In DNA form, the CDR3 reads TGTGCCAGCAGCTTGGGTGGTAGCGGGAGTGGCTACGAGCAGTACTTC. Using reference TRBV7-2 and TRBJ2-7 for the parts outside the CDR3, the full variable domain is GAGVSQSPSNKVTEKGKDVELRCDPISGHTALYWYRQSLGQGLEFLIYFQGNSAPDKSGLPSDRFSAERTGGSVSTLTIQRTQQEDSAVYLCASSLGGSGSGYEQYFGPGTRLTVT.

This clone appeared a single time. V usage is TRBV30 and J usage is TRBJ2-5; D uncertain. V gave up 0 bases and J gave up 5 bases, with 16 bases separating them. The germline CDR1 and CDR2 sequences are GTSNPN and SVGIG (reference sequence). The CDR3 has 15 residues. This CDR3 reads CAWSVGQVRAETQYF. Here the CDR3 DNA reads TGTGCCTGGAGTGTAGGGCAGGTTCGAGCTGAGACCCAGTACTTC.

The chain combines TRBV4-3 with TRBJ2-7; a weak D match, TRBD2 (5 bases). This CDR3 is 14 amino acids long. CDR1 and CDR2 (germline): LGHNA, YSLEER. V dropped 1 base and J dropped 4 bases, with 11 bases sitting between them. The chain's CDR3 is CASSQGKGAYEQYF. CDR3 nucleotide sequence: TGCGCCAGCAGCCAAGGGAAGGGAGCGTACGAGCAGTACTTC.

The chain uses TRBV19 and TRBJ2-1; no clear D gene. Trimming pared 1 base from V and 0 bases from J, leaving 7 bases between. The CDR3 is made up of 15 amino acids. CDR1 is LNHDA, CDR2 SQIVND, per germline (reference sequence). The CDR3: CASSIVESSYNEQFF. For the CDR3, the DNA is TGTGCCAGTAGTATAGTAGAATCCTCCTACAATGAGCAGTTCTTC.

Details on this clone: This same CDR3 is encoded by further DNA sequences in the sample. The chain carries TRBV5-1 and TRBJ2-7; 7 bases match TRBD2. Germline V lookup: CDR1 SGHRS, CDR2 YFSETQ. CDR3 size: 14 residues. J lost 0 bases, V lost 0 bases, and 0 bases had no gene match. The CDR3 loop reads CASSLAGGSYEQYF. CDR3 sequence (DNA): TGCGCCAGCAGCTTGGCGGGGGGCTCCTACGAGCAGTACTTC.

This clone appeared once. This rearrangement joins TRBV4-1 to TRBJ1-5; 7 nucleotides align to TRBD1. Germline V gene data show CDR1 as MGHRA and CDR2 as YSYEKL. This CDR3 has 17 amino acids. J was trimmed by 7 bases and V by 5 bases; bases with no gene match: 17. CDR3 coding DNA: TGCGCCAGCAGCTCCCCAGGTGGAACAGGGGCGGAGCAGCCCCAGCATTTT. Protein sequence: CASSSPGGTGAEQPQHF.

This sequence joins TRBV2 and TRBJ1-2; D is possibly TRBD1 (6 bases). CDR1 and CDR2 (germline): SNHLY, FYNNEI. Trimming removed 5 bases at V and 9 bases at J, with 13 bases between. The CDR3 is 12 residues long. CDR3 in amino acids: CASSLGGVSYTF. In nucleotides, the CDR3 is TGTGCCAGCAGTCTAGGGGGAGTAAGCTACACCTTC.

For this clone: Other DNA sequences of this sample code for an identical CDR3. CDR3 nucleotides: TGTGCCTGGAGTCGAGACTCTGGAAACACCATATATTTT. Protein sequence: CAWSRDSGNTIYF. The chain has TRBV30 and TRBJ1-3, with D unresolved. The CDR3 runs to 13 residues. The germline CDR1 and CDR2 sequences are GTSNPN and SVGIG (reference sequence). Trimming pared 2 bases from V and 0 bases from J, leaving 5 bases between.